This T cell receptor (beta chain) appears in the sequencing data of a study of T-cell reconstitution after alpha-beta-depleted transplantation in children. Regarding this clonotype: Its antigen is unknown.

Study conclusions and caveats: Newly generated T cells supplied most T-cell counts and diversity one year post-transplant. It was reported that alpha-beta T cells came from several hundred expanded graft clones (about two months after transplant). For some patients, TCRbeta diversity was high at day 60 because of recipient T cells and thymic progenitors that survived.

Unique molecular identifiers were built into the TCRbeta library. Using its own MiXCR run on the PCR reads, TCRdb lists one record per CDR3 protein. The table lists 180,000 or so distinct CDR3 sequences, approximately 6% of them singletons. The CDR3 consists of 14 residues. Trimming left V 3 bases short and J 4 bases short, with 10 bases between. The sample here was PBMCs, taken before TCRalphabeta/CD19-depleted stem cell transplant. The V and J genes are TRBV12-3 or TRBV12-4 and TRBJ1-5, with D hard to call. This receptor was taken from a girl under three years old with combined immunodeficiency, due to receive a stem cell transplant. The chain's CDR3 is CASSFGRFNQPQHF. As DNA, the CDR3 is TGTGCCAGCAGTTTCGGCAGATTTAATCAGCCCCAGCATTTT.